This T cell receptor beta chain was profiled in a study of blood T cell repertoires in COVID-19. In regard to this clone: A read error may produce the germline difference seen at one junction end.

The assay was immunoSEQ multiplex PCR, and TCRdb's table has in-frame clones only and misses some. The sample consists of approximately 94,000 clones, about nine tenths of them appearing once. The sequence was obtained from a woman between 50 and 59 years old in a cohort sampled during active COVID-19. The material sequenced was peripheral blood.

CDR3: CASSAGWDSTF. CDR3 bases: TGTGCCAGCAGCGCCGGGTGGGACAGCACCTTC. This chain joins TRBV5-6 and TRBJ2-7, with 7 bases identical to TRBD1. The germline V gene has CDR1 SGHDT and CDR2 YYEEEE. CDR3 length: 11 residues.